Below are 2 T cell receptor beta chains sequenced from a single sample in a study of blood T cell repertoires in COVID-19. Measured with immunoSEQ multiplex PCR; TCRdb has only the in-frame clones, and not every one. The repertoire holds 180,000 or so clones, less than 80% seen once, with around an eighth in the top ten. Sequences were obtained from peripheral blood. The receptor source for this set is a man aged 45-60 years who had recovered from COVID-19.

The rearrangement links TRBV19 to TRBJ2-1; 10 bases agree with TRBD2. CDR1 and CDR2 from the germline V gene are LNHDA and SQIVND (reference sequence). Losses at the gene ends were 3 bases for V and 0 bases for J; bases not matched to a gene: 14. This CDR3 has 20 amino acids. The CDR3 nucleotides are TGTGCCAGTAGTATTTTTGGACTAGCGGCGGGACCTAGCTCCTACAATGAGCAGTTCTTC. Translation: CASSIFGLAAGPSSYNEQFF.

The gene calls are TRBV28 and TRBJ1-5, with D perhaps TRBD1 (6 bases). V lost 6 bases to trimming and J lost 0 bases, with 12 bases between them. Germline loops: CDR1 MDHEN, CDR2 SYDVKM. This CDR3 spans 15 amino acids. CDR3 region: CASRGHQNSNQPQHF. The CDR3 DNA is TGTGCCAGCAGGGGACACCAAAATAGCAATCAGCCCCAGCATTTT.